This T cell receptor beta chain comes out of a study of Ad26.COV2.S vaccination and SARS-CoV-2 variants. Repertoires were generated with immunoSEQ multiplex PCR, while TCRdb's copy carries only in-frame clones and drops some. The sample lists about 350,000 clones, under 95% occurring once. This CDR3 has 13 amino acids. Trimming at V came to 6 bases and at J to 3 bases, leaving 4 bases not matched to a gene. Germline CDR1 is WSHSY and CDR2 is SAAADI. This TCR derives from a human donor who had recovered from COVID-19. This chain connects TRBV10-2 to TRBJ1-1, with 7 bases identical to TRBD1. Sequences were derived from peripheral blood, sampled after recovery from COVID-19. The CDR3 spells CASRTGLDTEAFF. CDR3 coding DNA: TGCGCCAGCAGGACAGGGTTGGACACTGAAGCTTTCTTT.